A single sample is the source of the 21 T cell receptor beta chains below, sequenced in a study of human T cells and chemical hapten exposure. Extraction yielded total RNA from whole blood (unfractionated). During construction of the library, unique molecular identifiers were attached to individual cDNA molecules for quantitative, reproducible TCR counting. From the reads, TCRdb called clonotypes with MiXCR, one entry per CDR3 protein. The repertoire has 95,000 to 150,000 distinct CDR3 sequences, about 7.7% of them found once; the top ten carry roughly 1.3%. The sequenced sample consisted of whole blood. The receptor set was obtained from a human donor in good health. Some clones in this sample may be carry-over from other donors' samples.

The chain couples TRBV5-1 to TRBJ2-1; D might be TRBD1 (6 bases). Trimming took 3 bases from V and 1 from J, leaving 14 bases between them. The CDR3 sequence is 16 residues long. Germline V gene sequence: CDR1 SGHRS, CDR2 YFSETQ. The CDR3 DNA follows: TGCGCCAGCAGCTCCCCGGACAGTAAATCCTACAATGAGCAGTTCTTC. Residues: CASSSPDSKSYNEQFF.

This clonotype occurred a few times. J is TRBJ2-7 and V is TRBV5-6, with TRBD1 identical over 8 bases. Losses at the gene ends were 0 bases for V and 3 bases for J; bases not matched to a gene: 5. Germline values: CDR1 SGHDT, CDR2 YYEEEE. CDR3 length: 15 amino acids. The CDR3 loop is CASSLADRAGYEQYF. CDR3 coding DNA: TGTGCCAGCAGCTTGGCGGACAGGGCAGGCTACGAGCAGTACTTC.

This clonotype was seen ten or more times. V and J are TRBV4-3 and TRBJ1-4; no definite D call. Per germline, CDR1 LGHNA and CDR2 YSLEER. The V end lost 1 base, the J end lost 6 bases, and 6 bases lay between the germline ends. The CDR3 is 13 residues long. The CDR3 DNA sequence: TGCGCCAGCAGCCAAGTTTCGTATGAAAAACTGTTTTTT. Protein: CASSQVSYEKLFF.

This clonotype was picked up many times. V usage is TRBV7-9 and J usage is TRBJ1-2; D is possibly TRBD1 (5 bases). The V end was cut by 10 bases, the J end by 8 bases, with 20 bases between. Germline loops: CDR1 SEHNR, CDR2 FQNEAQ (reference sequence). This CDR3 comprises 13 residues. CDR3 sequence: CATPPETAIGYTF. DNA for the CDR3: TGTGCCACCCCACCCGAGACAGCTATCGGCTACACCTTC.

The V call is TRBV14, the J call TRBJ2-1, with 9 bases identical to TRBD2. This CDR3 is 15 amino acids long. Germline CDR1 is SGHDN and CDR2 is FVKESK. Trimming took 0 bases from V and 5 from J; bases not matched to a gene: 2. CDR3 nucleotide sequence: TGTGCCAGCAGCCAAGAGAAGCGGGGGGACAATGAGCAGTTCTTC. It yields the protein CASSQEKRGDNEQFF.

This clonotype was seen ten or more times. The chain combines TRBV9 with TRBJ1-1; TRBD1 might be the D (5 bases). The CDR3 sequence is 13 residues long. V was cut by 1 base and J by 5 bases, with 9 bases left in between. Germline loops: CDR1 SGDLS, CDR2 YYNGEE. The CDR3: CASSVRGGTEAFF. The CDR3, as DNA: TGTGCCAGCAGCGTACGGGGGGGAACTGAAGCTTTCTTT. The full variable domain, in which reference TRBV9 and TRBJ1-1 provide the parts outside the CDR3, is DSGVTQTPKHLITATGQRVTLRCSPRSGDLSVYWYQQSLDQGLQFLIQYYNGEERAKGNILERFSAQQFPDLHSELNLSSLELGDSALYFCASSVRGGTEAFFGQGTRLTVV.

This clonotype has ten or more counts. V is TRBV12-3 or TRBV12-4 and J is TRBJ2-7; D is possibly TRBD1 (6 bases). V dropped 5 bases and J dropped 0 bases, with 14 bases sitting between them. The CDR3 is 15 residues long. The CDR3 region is CASSPDSLSSYEQYF. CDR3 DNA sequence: TGTGCCAGCAGTCCGGACAGCCTGAGCTCCTACGAGCAGTACTTC.

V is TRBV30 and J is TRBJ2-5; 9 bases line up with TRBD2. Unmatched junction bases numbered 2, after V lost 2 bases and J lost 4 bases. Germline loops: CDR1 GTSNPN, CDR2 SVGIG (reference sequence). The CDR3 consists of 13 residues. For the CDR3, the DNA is TGTGCCTGGAGTAAACTAGCGGGAGAGACCCAGTACTTC. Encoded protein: CAWSKLAGETQYF.

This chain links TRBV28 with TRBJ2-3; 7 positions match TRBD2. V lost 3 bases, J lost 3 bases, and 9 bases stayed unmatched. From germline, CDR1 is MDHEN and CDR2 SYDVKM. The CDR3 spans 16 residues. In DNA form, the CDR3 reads TGTGCCAGCAGTTTCGAGAAGGGACTACCTACAGATACGCAGTATTTT. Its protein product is CASSFEKGLPTDTQYF.

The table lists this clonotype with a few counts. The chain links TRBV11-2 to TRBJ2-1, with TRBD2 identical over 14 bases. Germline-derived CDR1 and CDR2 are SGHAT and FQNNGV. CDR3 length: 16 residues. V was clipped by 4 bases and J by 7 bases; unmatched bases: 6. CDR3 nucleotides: TGTGCCAGCAGCTCCGGGACTAGCGGGAGCTATAATGAGCAGTTCTTC. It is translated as CASSSGTSGSYNEQFF.

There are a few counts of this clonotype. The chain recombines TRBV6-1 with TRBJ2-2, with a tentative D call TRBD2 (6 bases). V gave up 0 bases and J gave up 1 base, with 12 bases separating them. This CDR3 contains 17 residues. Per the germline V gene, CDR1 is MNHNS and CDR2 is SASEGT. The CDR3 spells CASSEAGLAKNTGELFF. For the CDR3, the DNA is TGTGCCAGCAGTGAAGCAGGCCTAGCGAAGAACACCGGGGAGCTGTTTTTT.

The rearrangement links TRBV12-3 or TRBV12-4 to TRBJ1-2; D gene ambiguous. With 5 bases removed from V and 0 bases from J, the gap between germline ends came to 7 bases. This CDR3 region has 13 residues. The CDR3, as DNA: TGTGCCAGCAGTCCCACACCTAACTATGGCTACACCTTC. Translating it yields CASSPTPNYGYTF.

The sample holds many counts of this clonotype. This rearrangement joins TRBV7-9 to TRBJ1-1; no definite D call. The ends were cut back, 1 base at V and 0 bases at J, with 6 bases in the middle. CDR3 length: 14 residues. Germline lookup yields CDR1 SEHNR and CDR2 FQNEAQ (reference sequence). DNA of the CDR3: TGTGCCAGCAGCTTAGTGGCAGTGAACACTGAAGCTTTCTTT. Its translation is CASSLVAVNTEAFF.

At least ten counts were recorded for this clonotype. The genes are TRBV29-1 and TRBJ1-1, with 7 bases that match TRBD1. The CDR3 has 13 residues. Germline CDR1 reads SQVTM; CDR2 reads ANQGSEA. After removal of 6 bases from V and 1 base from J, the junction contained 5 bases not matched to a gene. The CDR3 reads CSVRQGPNTEAFF. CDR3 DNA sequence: TGCAGCGTGAGACAGGGACCGAACACTGAAGCTTTCTTT.

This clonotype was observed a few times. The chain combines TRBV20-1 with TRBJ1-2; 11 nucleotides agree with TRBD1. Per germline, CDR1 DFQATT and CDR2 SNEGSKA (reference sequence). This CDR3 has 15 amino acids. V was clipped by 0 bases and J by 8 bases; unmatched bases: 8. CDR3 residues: CSAREPGQGDRGYTF. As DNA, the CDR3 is TGCAGTGCTAGAGAACCGGGACAGGGGGATCGGGGCTACACCTTC.

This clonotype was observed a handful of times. CDR3 loop: CASRQTSGLHTGELFF. CDR3 DNA sequence: TGTGCCAGCAGGCAGACTAGCGGGCTTCACACCGGGGAGCTGTTTTTT. The rearrangement joins TRBV2 to TRBJ2-2, with TRBD2 matching 10 bases. Germline CDR1 and CDR2: SNHLY and FYNNEI. This CDR3 spans 16 amino acids. V dropped 6 bases and J dropped 3; count of bases not matched to a gene: 7.

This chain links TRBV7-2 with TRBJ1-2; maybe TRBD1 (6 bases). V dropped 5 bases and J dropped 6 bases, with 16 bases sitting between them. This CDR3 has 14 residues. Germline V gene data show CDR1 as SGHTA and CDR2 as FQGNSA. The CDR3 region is CASSPNRERDGYTF. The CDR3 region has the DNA TGTGCCAGCAGCCCCAACAGGGAGAGGGATGGCTACACCTTC.

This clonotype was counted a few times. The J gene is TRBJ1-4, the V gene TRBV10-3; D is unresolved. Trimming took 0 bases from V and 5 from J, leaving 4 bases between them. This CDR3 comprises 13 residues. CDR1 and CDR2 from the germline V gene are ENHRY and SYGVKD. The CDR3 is CAISESRNEKLFF. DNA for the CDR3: TGTGCCATCAGTGAGTCGAGGAATGAAAAACTGTTTTTT.

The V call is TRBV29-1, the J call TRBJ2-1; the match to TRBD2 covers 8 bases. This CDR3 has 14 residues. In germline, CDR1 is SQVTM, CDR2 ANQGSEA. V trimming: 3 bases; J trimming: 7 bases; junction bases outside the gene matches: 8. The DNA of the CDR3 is TGCAGCGTTGAGGTAGCGGGACTCAGGAATGAGCAGTTCTTC. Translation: CSVEVAGLRNEQFF.

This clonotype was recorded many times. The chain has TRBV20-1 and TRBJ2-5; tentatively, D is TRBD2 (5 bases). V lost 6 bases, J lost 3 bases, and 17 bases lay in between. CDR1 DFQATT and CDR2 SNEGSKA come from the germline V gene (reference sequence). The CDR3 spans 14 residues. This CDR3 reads CSAGTSLGEETQYF. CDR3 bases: TGCAGTGCCGGAACTAGTCTTGGAGAAGAGACCCAGTACTTC.

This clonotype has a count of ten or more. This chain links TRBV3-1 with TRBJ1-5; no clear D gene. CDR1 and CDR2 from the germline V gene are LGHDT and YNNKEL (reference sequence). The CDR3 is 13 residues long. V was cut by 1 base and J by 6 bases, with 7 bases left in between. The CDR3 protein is CASSQGRFQPQHF. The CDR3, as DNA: TGTGCCAGCAGCCAAGGTCGGTTTCAGCCCCAGCATTTT. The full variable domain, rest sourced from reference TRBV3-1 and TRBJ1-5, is DTAVSQTPKYLVTQMGNDKSIKCEQNLGHDTMYWYKQDSKKFLKIMFSYNNKELIINETVPNRFSPKSPDKAHLNLHINSLELGDSAVYFCASSQGRFQPQHFGDGTRLSIL.